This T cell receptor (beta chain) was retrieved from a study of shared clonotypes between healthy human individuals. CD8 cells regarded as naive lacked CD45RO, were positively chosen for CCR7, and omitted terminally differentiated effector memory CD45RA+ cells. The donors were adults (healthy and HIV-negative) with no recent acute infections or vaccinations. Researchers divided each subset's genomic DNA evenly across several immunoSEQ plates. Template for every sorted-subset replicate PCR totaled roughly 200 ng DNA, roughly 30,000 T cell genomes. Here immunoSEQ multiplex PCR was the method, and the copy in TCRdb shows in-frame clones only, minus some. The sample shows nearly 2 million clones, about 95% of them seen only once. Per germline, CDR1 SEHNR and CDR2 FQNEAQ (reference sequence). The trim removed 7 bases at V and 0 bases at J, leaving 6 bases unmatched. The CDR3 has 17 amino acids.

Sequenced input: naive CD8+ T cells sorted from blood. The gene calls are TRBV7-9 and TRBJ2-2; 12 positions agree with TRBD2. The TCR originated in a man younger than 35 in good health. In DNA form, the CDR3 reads TGTGCCAGCATCCTACTAGCGGGGGGCGCGAACACCGGGGAGCTGTTTTTT. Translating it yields CASILLAGGANTGELFF.